Reported below is one T cell receptor (beta chain). The sample comes from a study of molecular identifiers for immune sequencing clone quantification. The CDR3 consists of 16 residues. The V gene lost 5 bases and the J gene lost 0 bases, with 15 bases spanning the gap. TCRdb itself ran the PCR reads through MiXCR, one entry per CDR3 protein. Of about 640,000 distinct CDR3 sequences listed, about 20% are singletons. This receptor was taken from a human donor in good health. Some libraries in this study had Jurkat cell RNA spiked in. Sequencing was performed on naive CD8+ T cells from blood, with Jurkat cell RNA spiked in. Documented subset: FACS-sorted CD8+CD4-CCR7+CD45RA+ naive T cells. The chain carries TRBV12-3 or TRBV12-4 and TRBJ2-3; unclear D gene. The chain's CDR3 is CASSPGLHSSTDTQYF. The CDR3 DNA is TGTGCCAGCAGTCCGGGCCTCCACTCTAGCACAGATACGCAGTATTTT.